The 27 T cell receptor beta chains presented below share a single source sample, sequenced in a study of T-cell reconstitution after alpha-beta-depleted transplantation in children. This sample's TCRbeta library carried unique molecular identifier barcodes. TCRdb fed the PCR reads into MiXCR, producing one record per CDR3 protein. The table has 75,000 to 100,000 distinct CDR3 sequences, 7.5% to 9.5% seen once. The sequences come from PBMCs from the stem cell graft donor, collected from the stem cell graft. The receptors shown here come from a human donor who donated a stem cell graft to a child with congenital amegakaryocytic thrombocytopenia.

This clonotype was counted ten times or more. The chain uses TRBV20-1 and TRBJ2-5; D tentatively fits TRBD1 or TRBD2 (5 bases each). The germline CDR1 and CDR2 sequences are DFQATT and SNEGSKA (reference sequence). CDR3 length: 14 residues. Trimming removed 1 base from V and 2 bases from J, with 11 bases in between. In DNA, the CDR3 is TGCAGTGCTAGAGGGGGGATGGCGCAAGAGACCCAGTACTTC. This translates into CSARGGMAQETQYF.

Ten or more counts support this clonotype. This sequence joins TRBV4-2 and TRBJ1-2; D is ambiguous. V dropped 4 bases and J dropped 0 bases, with 15 bases sitting between them. CDR1 is LGHNA, CDR2 YNFKEQ, per germline. CDR3 size: 16 residues. CDR3 residues: CASSLFEPPANYGYTF. CDR3 DNA: TGTGCCAGCAGCCTTTTTGAGCCCCCAGCTAACTATGGCTACACCTTC.

This clonotype was seen at least ten times. The rearrangement links TRBV5-1 to TRBJ2-1; 8 bases are shared with TRBD2. V dropped 3 bases and J dropped 3; count of bases not matched to a gene: 5. Germline V gene sequence: CDR1 SGHRS, CDR2 YFSETQ. The CDR3 covers 15 residues. The CDR3, as DNA: TGCGCCAGCAGCTCCTCCGGGACTAGCTACAATGAGCAGTTCTTC. It yields the protein CASSSSGTSYNEQFF. Based on the CDR3 plus reference TRBV5-1 and TRBJ2-1, the full variable domain is KAGVTQTPRYLIKTRGQQVTLSCSPISGHRSVSWYQQTPGQGLQFLFEYFSETQRNKGNFPGRFSGRQFSNSRSEMNVSTLELGDSALYLCASSSSGTSYNEQFFGPGTRLTVL.

This clonotype was detected ten times or more. The rearrangement links TRBV12-3 or TRBV12-4 to TRBJ2-5; the D gene is possibly TRBD2 (5 bases). CDR3 length: 14 amino acids. V was cut by 11 bases and J by 3 bases, with 19 bases left in between. Written as DNA, the CDR3 is TGTGCCGTTGGTCGAGAGGGTATGGAAGAGACCCAGTACTTC. It is translated as CAVGREGMEETQYF.

This clonotype came up many times. V and J are TRBV20-1 and TRBJ2-3; D is uncertain. This CDR3 contains 12 residues. Trimming took 4 bases from V and 4 from J, leaving 9 bases between them. The germline gives CDR1 DFQATT, CDR2 SNEGSKA (reference sequence). The CDR3 reads CSATAGADTQYF. The CDR3 coding sequence is TGCAGTGCTACCGCCGGTGCAGATACGCAGTATTTT.

In its sample, this clonotype was seen a few times. This chain links TRBV3-1 with TRBJ1-1; the D is unclear. There are 13 residues in the CDR3. The germline gives CDR1 LGHDT, CDR2 YNNKEL (reference sequence). V lost 0 bases and J lost 8, with 10 bases in between. CDR3 region: CASSQDRGSEAFF. In DNA form, the CDR3 reads TGTGCCAGCAGCCAAGATCGAGGTTCAGAAGCTTTCTTT.

This clonotype was counted a few times. The rearrangement links TRBV18 to TRBJ1-6; D unresolved. The germline V and J ends were trimmed by 3 bases and 5 bases, with 5 bases remaining between them. The CDR3 consists of 13 residues. Germline loops: CDR1 KGHSH, CDR2 LQKENI. The CDR3, as DNA: TGTGCCAGCTCACCTCGCGATAATTCACCCCTCCACTTT. Its translation is CASSPRDNSPLHF.

This clonotype was seen at least ten times. V is TRBV12-3 or TRBV12-4 and J is TRBJ2-7, with 9 bases aligning to TRBD1. The CDR3 covers 15 residues. V shed 5 bases and J 3 bases; nucleotides not matched to a gene: 8. CDR3: CASSPSGTGYYEQYF. CDR3 DNA sequence: TGTGCCAGCAGTCCTTCCGGGACAGGGTACTACGAGCAGTACTTC.

The J gene is TRBJ2-1, the V gene TRBV5-1, with TRBD1 as a possible D gene (6 bases). Deletions cut 0 bases from V and 3 bases from J, with 10 bases between. The germline V gene encodes CDR1 SGHRS and CDR2 YFSETQ. The CDR3 runs to 15 residues. CDR3 in amino acids: CASSLAGDNYNEQFF. In DNA, the CDR3 is TGCGCCAGCAGCTTGGCCGGGGACAACTACAATGAGCAGTTCTTC.

This clonotype was observed at least ten times. The chain uses TRBV4-1 and TRBJ2-7; D is unresolved. Trimming shortened V by 1 base and J by 3 bases, and 13 bases separated the two germline ends. The germline gives CDR1 MGHRA, CDR2 YSYEKL. The CDR3 has 15 residues. CDR3 sequence reads: CASSQGFSAHYEQYF. In DNA form, the CDR3 reads TGCGCCAGCAGCCAAGGATTCAGCGCTCACTACGAGCAGTACTTC.

This chain links TRBV25-1 with TRBJ2-1; 9 bases agree with TRBD1. CDR1 is MGHDK and CDR2 is SYGVNS in the germline V gene. This CDR3 has 14 residues. J gave up 4 bases and V 8 bases, and 6 bases lay outside the gene matches. The CDR3 protein is CASRGDREYNEQFF. The CDR3 DNA reads as TGTGCCAGCCGGGGGGACAGGGAATACAATGAGCAGTTCTTC.

This clonotype came up many times. As DNA, the CDR3 is TGTGCCAGCAGCCCTCGCCTTGCGGGCACAGATACGCAGTATTTT. Its translation: CASSPRLAGTDTQYF. This chain links TRBV7-2 with TRBJ2-3; D gene unclear. V was pared by 5 bases and J by 1 base, with 13 bases between. CDR3 length equals 15 residues. CDR1 SGHTA and CDR2 FQGNSA come from the germline V gene.

This clonotype was detected many times. The CDR3: CAISARVQERGNTIYF. CDR3 coding DNA: TGTGCCATCAGTGCGAGAGTGCAGGAAAGAGGAAACACCATATATTTT. This chain connects TRBV10-3 to TRBJ1-3; D uncertain. The CDR3 has 16 amino acids. From germline, CDR1 is ENHRY and CDR2 SYGVKD. Deletions cut 4 bases from V and 4 bases from J, with 17 bases between.

This clonotype was observed a handful of times. The chain links TRBV9 to TRBJ1-5, with 7 bases fitting TRBD1. The CDR3 runs 15 residues. In germline, CDR1 is SGDLS, CDR2 YYNGEE. V lost 3 bases to trimming and J lost 1 base; unmatched junction nucleotides: 4. CDR3 loop: CASSAAGQSNQPQHF. The CDR3 nucleotides are TGTGCCAGCAGCGCGGCGGGACAGAGCAATCAGCCCCAGCATTTT.

At least ten counts were recorded for this clonotype. V is TRBV5-1 and J is TRBJ1-4; D call uncertain. The germline V and J ends were trimmed by 7 bases and 6 bases, with 16 bases remaining between them. In germline, CDR1 is SGHRS, CDR2 YFSETQ. The length of the CDR3 is 14 residues. CDR3 region: CASALGIGDEKLFF. The CDR3 bases are TGCGCCAGCGCCCTCGGTATTGGGGATGAAAAACTGTTTTTT.

This clonotype was recorded many times. The chain links TRBV29-1 to TRBJ2-5, with 7 bases identical to TRBD2. The CDR3 is made up of 14 amino acids. Germline V gives CDR1 SQVTM, CDR2 ANQGSEA. V shed 1 base, J shed 5 bases, and the junction held 7 bases outside the gene matches. CDR3 region: CSVEGTGGIETQYF. As DNA, the CDR3 is TGCAGCGTTGAAGGAACGGGAGGAATCGAGACCCAGTACTTC. The whole variable domain, filled in from reference TRBV29-1 and TRBJ2-5, reads SAVISQKPSRDICQRGTSLTIQCQVDSQVTMMFWYRQQPGQSLTLIATANQGSEATYESGFVIDKFPISRPNLTFSTLTVSNMSPEDSSIYLCSVEGTGGIETQYFGPGTRLLVL.

This clonotype was counted many times. V usage is TRBV3-1 and J usage is TRBJ2-7; a possible D gene is TRBD1 (5 bases). The CDR3 is made up of 15 amino acids. V lost 1 base and J 2 bases, leaving 12 bases between the germline ends. Germline V gene sequence: CDR1 LGHDT, CDR2 YNNKEL (reference sequence). In DNA form, the CDR3 reads TGTGCCAGCAGCCAAGCCGCGACAGTGGCCTACGAGCAGTACTTC. The encoded protein is CASSQAATVAYEQYF.

This clonotype has a count of ten or more. The chain combines TRBV24-1 with TRBJ2-1; 7 nucleotides align to TRBD1. The CDR3 length is 13 residues. The germline V gene has CDR1 KGHDR and CDR2 SFDVKD. V dropped 8 bases and J dropped 9; count of bases not matched to a gene: 9. Here the CDR3 DNA reads TGTGCCACCATGATAGACCCAGGGGGTGAGCAGTTCTTC. Its protein is CATMIDPGGEQFF.

This clonotype was seen ten or more times. This chain joins TRBV5-1 and TRBJ2-7, with a tentative D call TRBD2 (6 bases). Trimming took 0 bases from V and 0 from J, leaving 10 bases between them. The germline gives CDR1 SGHRS, CDR2 YFSETQ. This CDR3 has 15 amino acids. CDR3 in DNA: TGCGCCAGCAGCTTGGACGGGAGAAGCTCCTACGAGCAGTACTTC. It is translated as CASSLDGRSSYEQYF.

The chain is built from TRBV2 and TRBJ2-2, with 9 bases fitting TRBD1. CDR1 and CDR2 (germline): SNHLY, FYNNEI. V lost 6 bases to trimming and J lost 8 bases; unmatched junction nucleotides: 10. The CDR3 is 15 amino acids. CDR3 DNA: TGTGCCAGCAGCCCGGGACAGGGTTTACCTGGGGAGCTGTTTTTT. Residues: CASSPGQGLPGELFF. Combining the CDR3 with reference TRBV2 and TRBJ2-2 gives the whole variable domain EPEVTQTPSHQVTQMGQEVILRCVPISNHLYFYWYRQILGQKVEFLVSFYNNEISEKSEIFDDQFSVERPDGSNFTLKIRSTKLEDSAMYFCASSPGQGLPGELFFGEGSRLTVL.

This clonotype was recorded a few times. The rearrangement joins TRBV21-1 to TRBJ2-1; the tabulated D call, TRBD2, remains unverified against the DNA. TRBV21-1 is classified as a pseudogene. The CDR3 extends over 16 amino acids. The CDR3 sequence is CASNPGLAGAYNEQFF. The CDR3 DNA reads as TGTGCCAGCAACCCCGGACTAGCGGGGGCCTACAATGAGCAGTTCTTC.

There are a few counts of this clonotype. The gene calls are TRBV11-2 and TRBJ2-1, with 14 nucleotides matching TRBD2. V shed 2 bases, J shed 9 bases, and the junction held 3 bases outside the gene matches. The CDR3 is 15 residues long. Germline values: CDR1 SGHAT, CDR2 FQNNGV. CDR3 sequence (DNA): TGTGCCAGCAGCTTATCGGGACTAGCGGGAGTTGAGCAGTTCTTC. Its translation: CASSLSGLAGVEQFF.

Ten or more counts support this clonotype. The chain employs TRBV3-1 and TRBJ1-2; unclear D gene. Germline CDR1 reads LGHDT; CDR2 reads YNNKEL (reference sequence). Trimming stripped 2 bases from V and 0 bases from J, with 4 bases between. The CDR3 has 13 amino acids. In DNA form, the CDR3 reads TGTGCCAGCAGCCAAAGTGCTAACTATGGCTACACCTTC. It is translated as CASSQSANYGYTF.

This clonotype was seen repeatedly, ten times or more. V usage is TRBV20-1 and J usage is TRBJ1-1; D gene ambiguous. The V and J ends lost 3 bases and 0 bases respectively, with 11 bases between them. Germline CDR1 is DFQATT and CDR2 is SNEGSKA (reference sequence). CDR3 length: 14 residues. CDR3 in DNA: TGCAGTGCTAGGAGAGAGAACATGAACACTGAAGCTTTCTTT. This codes for CSARRENMNTEAFF.

This clonotype was picked up a small number of times. The chain employs TRBV7-3 and TRBJ1-2; TRBD1 aligns across 9 bases. The V gene's germline CDR1 is SGHTA and CDR2 FQGTGA. The CDR3 loop spans 17 amino acids. V shed 1 base, J shed 6 bases, and the junction held 12 bases outside the gene matches. This chain's CDR3 is CASSLKLFATGGNGYTF. For the CDR3, the DNA is TGTGCCAGCAGCTTAAAACTCTTTGCGACAGGGGGAAATGGCTACACCTTC. Together with reference TRBV7-3 and TRBJ1-2, the CDR3 gives the full variable domain: GAGVSQTPSNKVTEKGKYVELRCDPISGHTALYWYRQSLGQGPEFLIYFQGTGAADDSGLPNDRFFAVRPEGSVSTLKIQRTERGDSAVYLCASSLKLFATGGNGYTFGSGTRLTVV.

This clonotype was seen at least ten times. The rearrangement links TRBV7-9 to TRBJ2-7; D is possibly TRBD2 (6 bases). V was shortened by 2 bases and J by 2 bases, with 16 bases between the two germline ends. Germline V gives CDR1 SEHNR, CDR2 FQNEAQ (reference sequence). The CDR3 covers 16 residues. The CDR3 reads CASSLTSGRSTYEQYF. The CDR3 region has the DNA TGTGCCAGCAGCTTAACGTCGGGGAGGTCTACCTACGAGCAGTACTTC.

This clonotype was counted at least ten times. The chain has TRBV7-2 and TRBJ2-2; tentatively, D is TRBD1 (7 bases). The CDR3 is made up of 16 amino acids. V was pared by 5 bases and J by 0 bases, with 13 bases between. Germline values: CDR1 SGHTA, CDR2 FQGNSA. The CDR3 region has the DNA TGTGCCAGCAGCGCAGGGGGGCGCGCGAACACCGGGGAGCTGTTTTTT. Amino acids: CASSAGGRANTGELFF.